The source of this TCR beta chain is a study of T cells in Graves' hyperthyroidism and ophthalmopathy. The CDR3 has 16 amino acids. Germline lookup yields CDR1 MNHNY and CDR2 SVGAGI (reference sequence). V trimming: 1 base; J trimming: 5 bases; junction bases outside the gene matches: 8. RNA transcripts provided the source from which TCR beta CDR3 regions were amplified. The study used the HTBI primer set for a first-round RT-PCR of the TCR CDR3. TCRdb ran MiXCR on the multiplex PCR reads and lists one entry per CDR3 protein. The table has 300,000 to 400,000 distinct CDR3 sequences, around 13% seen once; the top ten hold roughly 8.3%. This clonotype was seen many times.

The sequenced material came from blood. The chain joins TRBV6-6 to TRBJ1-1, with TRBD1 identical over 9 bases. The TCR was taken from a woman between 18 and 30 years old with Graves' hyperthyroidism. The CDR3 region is CASSYLWTGVETEAFF. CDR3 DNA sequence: TGTGCCAGCAGTTACTTATGGACAGGGGTGGAAACTGAAGCTTTCTTT.